The T cell receptor (beta chain) under discussion was sequenced for a study of regulatory T cells in long-lasting Graves disease. Regarding time point: newly diagnosed GD, antithyroid drugs for less than 3 months. Scientists built the TCR library using RNA that was extracted from PBMCs. Investigators prepared the TCR beta libraries by applying iRepertoire HTBI primers and Arm-PCR of CDR3 regions. TCRdb fed the multiplex PCR reads into MiXCR, producing one record per CDR3 protein. The table shows roughly 220,000 distinct CDR3 sequences, with about a sixth occurring only once. The CDR3 length is 13 residues. Germline CDR1 is MNHNS and CDR2 is SASEGT. Trimming removed 0 bases at V and 4 bases at J, with 6 bases between. Findings and limits, study-wide: It was in persistent disease that TRBV28, TRBJ1-2 and TRBJ2-5 were favored.

About this clonotype: Antigen: not known.

The origin of this receptor is a female donor with Graves disease. The source was peripheral blood mononuclear cells (PBMCs), collected at new diagnosis, from a patient treated with antithyroid drugs. The chain is built from TRBV6-1 and TRBJ1-1; no clear D. Written as DNA, the CDR3 is TGTGCCAGCAGTGAAGCAACGGGCACTGAAGCTTTCTTT. As protein: CASSEATGTEAFF.